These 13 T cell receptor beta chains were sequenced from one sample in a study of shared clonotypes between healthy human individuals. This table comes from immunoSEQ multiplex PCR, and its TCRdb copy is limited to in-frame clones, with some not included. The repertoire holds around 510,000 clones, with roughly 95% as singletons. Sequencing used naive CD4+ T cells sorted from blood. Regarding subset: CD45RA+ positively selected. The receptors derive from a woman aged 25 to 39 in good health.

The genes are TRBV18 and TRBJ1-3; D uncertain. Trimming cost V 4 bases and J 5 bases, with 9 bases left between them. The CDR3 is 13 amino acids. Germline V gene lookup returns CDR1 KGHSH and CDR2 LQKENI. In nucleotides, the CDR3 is TGTGCCAGCTCACTTGCCAGCCGAAACACCATATATTTT. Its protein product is CASSLASRNTIYF.

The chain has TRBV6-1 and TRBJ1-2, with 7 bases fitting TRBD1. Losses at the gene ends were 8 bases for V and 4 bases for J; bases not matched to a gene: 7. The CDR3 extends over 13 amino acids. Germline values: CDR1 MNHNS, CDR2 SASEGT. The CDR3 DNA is TGTGCCAGCGATAAAGGGACAGCCTATGGCTACACCTTC. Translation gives CASDKGTAYGYTF.

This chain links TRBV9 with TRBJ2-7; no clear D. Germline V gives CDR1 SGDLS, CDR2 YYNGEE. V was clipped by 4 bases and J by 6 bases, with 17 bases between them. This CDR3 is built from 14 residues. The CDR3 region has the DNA TGTGCCAGCAGCACCTTGACCAGTAGAGGCGAGCAGTACTTC. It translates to CASSTLTSRGEQYF.

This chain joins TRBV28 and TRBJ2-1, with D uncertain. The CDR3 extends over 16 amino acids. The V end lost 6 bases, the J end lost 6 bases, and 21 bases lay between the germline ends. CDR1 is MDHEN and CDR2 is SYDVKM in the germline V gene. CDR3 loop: CASSSRTESGANEQFF. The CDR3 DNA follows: TGTGCCAGCAGCTCCCGGACGGAGTCGGGTGCCAATGAGCAGTTCTTC.

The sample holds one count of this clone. In nucleotides, the CDR3 is TGTGCCAGCAGCTCAGTCGGAGGAGCTCAGCCCCAGCATTTT. Amino acids: CASSSVGGAQPQHF. This chain joins TRBV21-1 and TRBJ1-5. TRBV21-1 is designated a pseudogene. The CDR3 contains 14 residues.

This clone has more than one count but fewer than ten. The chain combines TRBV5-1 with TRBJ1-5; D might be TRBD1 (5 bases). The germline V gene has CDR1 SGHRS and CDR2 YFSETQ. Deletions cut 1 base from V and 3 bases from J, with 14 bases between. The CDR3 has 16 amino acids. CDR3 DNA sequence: TGCGCCAGCAGCTTGCCCACCCCGGGGGACAATCAGCCCCAGCATTTT. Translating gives CASSLPTPGDNQPQHF.

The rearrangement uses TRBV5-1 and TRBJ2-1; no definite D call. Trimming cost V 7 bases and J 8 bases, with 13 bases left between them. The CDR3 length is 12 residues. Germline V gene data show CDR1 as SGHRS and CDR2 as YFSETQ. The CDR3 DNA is TGCGCCAGCTCCAGCCATCAATATGAGCAGTTCTTC. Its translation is CASSSHQYEQFF.

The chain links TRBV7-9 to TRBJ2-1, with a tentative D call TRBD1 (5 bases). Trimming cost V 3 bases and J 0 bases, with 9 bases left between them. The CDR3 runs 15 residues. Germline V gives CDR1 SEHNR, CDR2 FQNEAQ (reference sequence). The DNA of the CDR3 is TGTGCCAGCAGCTTTGGTCAGGGCTCCTACAATGAGCAGTTCTTC. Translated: CASSFGQGSYNEQFF.

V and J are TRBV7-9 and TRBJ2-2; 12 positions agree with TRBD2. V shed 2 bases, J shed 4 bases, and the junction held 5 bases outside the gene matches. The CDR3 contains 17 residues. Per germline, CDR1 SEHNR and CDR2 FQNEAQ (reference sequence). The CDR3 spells CASSLTGLAGFTGELFF. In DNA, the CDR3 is TGTGCCAGCAGCTTAACGGGACTAGCGGGTTTCACCGGGGAGCTGTTTTTT.

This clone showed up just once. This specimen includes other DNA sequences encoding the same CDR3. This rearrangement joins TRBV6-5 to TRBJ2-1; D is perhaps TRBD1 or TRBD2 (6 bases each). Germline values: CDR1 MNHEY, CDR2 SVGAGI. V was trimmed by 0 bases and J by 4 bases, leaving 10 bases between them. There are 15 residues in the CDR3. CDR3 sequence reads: CASSYSGGGYNEQFF. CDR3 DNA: TGTGCCAGCAGTTACTCGGGGGGCGGTTACAATGAGCAGTTCTTC.

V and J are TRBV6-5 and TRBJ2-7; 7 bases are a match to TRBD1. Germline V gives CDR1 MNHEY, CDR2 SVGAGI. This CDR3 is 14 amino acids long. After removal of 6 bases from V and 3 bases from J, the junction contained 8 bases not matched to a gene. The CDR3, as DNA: TGTGCCAGCAGAGGGGGACAGCTTCACTACGAGCAGTACTTC. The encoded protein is CASRGGQLHYEQYF.

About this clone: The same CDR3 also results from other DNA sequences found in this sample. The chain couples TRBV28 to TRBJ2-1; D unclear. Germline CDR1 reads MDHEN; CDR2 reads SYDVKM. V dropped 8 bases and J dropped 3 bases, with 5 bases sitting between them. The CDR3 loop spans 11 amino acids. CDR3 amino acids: CASSRYNEQFF. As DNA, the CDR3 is TGTGCCAGCTCTCGCTACAATGAGCAGTTCTTC.

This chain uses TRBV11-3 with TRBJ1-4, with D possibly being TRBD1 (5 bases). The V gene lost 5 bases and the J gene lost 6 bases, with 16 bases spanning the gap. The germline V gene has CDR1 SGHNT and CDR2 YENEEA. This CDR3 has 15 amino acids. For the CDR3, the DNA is TGTGCCAGCAGCCGCTCCGGGGCCCCGGATGAAAAACTGTTTTTT. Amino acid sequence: CASSRSGAPDEKLFF.